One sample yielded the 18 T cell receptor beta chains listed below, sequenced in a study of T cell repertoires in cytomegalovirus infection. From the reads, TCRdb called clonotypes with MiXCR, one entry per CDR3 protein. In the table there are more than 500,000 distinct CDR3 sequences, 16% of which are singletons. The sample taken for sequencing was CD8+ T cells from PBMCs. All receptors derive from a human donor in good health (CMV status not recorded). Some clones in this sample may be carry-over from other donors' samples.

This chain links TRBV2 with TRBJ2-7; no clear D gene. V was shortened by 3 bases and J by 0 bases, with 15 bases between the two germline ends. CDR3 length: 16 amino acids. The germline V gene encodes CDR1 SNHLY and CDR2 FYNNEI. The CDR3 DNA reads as TGTGCCAGCAGTGATCCGGCCCGGCCGCTCTCCTACGAGCAGTACTTC. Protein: CASSDPARPLSYEQYF.

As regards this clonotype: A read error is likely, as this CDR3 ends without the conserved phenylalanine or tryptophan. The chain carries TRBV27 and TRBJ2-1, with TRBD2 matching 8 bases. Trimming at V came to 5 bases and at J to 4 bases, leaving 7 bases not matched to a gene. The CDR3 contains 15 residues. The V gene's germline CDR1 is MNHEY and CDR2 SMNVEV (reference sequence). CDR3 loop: CASSPGGRGYNEQFY. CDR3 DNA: TGTGCCAGCAGTCCGGGGGGGAGGGGGTACAATGAGCAGTTCTAC.

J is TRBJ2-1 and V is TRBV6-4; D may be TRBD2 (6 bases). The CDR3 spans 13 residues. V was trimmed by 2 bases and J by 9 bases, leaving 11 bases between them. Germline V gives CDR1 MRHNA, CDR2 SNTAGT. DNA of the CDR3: TGTGCCAGCAGTGACCCCCGACTAGGTGAGCAGTTCTTC. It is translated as CASSDPRLGEQFF.

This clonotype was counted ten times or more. The chain's CDR3 is CASSLGTDREKYGYTF. The CDR3 coding sequence is TGTGCCAGCAGCTTAGGAACGGACAGGGAGAAATATGGCTACACCTTC. The V call is TRBV7-9, the J call TRBJ1-2; 8 bases line up with TRBD1. This CDR3 has 16 amino acids. The germline V gene has CDR1 SEHNR and CDR2 FQNEAQ (reference sequence). V lost 1 base to trimming and J lost 5 bases; unmatched junction nucleotides: 9. Based on the CDR3 plus reference TRBV7-9 and TRBJ1-2, the full variable domain is DTGVSQNPRHKITKRGQNVTFRCDPISEHNRLYWYRQTLGQGPEFLTYFQNEAQLEKSRLLSDRFSAERPKGSFSTLEIQRTEQGDSAMYLCASSLGTDREKYGYTFGSGTRLTVV.

CDR3 sequence: CSARDQRTTYEQYF. The CDR3 coding sequence is TGCAGTGCTAGAGATCAGCGTACTACCTACGAGCAGTACTTC. V and J are TRBV20-1 and TRBJ2-7, with D unclear. V dropped 0 bases and J dropped 2 bases, with 11 bases sitting between them. Germline-derived CDR1 and CDR2 are DFQATT and SNEGSKA (reference sequence). This CDR3 comprises 14 residues.

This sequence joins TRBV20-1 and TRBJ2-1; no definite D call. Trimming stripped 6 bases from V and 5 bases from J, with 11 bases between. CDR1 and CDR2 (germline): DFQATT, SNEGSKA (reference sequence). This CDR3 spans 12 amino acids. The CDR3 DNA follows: TGCAGTGCCCCGCCCCGGCACAATGAGCAGTTCTTC. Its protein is CSAPPRHNEQFF.

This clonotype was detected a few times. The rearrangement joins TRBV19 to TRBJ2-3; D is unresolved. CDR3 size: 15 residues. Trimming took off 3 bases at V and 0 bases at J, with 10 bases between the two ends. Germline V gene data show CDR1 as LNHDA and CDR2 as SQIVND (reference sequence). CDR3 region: CASSMDGFSTDTQYF. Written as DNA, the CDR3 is TGTGCCAGTAGTATGGACGGGTTCAGCACAGATACGCAGTATTTT.

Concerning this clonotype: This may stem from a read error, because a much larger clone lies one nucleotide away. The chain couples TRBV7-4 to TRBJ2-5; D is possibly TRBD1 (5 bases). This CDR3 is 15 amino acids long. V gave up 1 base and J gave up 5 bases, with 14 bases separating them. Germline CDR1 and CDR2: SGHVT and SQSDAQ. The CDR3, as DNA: TGTGCCAGCAGCTTAGACCAGGGATTAAGGGAGACCCAGTACTTC. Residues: CASSLDQGLRETQYF.

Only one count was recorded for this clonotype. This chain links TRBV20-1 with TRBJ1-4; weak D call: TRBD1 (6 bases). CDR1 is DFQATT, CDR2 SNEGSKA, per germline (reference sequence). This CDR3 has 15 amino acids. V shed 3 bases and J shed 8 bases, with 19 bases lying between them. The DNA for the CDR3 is TGCAGTGCTAGTTATAACAGGGCGAGTGTGGAAAAACTGTTTTTT. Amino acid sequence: CSASYNRASVEKLFF.

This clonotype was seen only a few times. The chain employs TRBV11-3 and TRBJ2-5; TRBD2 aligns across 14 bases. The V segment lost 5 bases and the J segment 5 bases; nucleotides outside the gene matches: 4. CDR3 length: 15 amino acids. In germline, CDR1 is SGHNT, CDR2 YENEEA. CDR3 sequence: CASSPTSGRGETQYF. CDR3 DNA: TGTGCCAGCAGCCCGACTAGCGGGAGGGGTGAGACCCAGTACTTC.

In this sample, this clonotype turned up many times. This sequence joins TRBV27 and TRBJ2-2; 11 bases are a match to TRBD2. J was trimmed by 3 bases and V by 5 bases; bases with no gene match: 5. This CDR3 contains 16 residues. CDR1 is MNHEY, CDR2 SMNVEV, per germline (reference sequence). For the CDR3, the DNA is TGTGCCAGCAGTCCCTTAGCGGGAGGGGACACCGGGGAGCTGTTTTTT. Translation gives CASSPLAGGDTGELFF.

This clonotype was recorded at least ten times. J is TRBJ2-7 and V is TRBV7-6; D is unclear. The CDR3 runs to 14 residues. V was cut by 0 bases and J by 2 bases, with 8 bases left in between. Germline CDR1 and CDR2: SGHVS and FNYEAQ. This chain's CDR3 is CASSLAGAAYEQYF. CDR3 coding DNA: TGTGCCAGCAGCTTAGCAGGTGCTGCCTACGAGCAGTACTTC. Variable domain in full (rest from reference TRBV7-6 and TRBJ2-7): GAGVSQSPRYKVTKRGQDVALRCDPISGHVSLYWYRQALGQGPEFLTYFNYEAQQDKSGLPNDRFSAERPEGSISTLTIQRTEQRDSAMYRCASSLAGAAYEQYFGPGTRLTVT.

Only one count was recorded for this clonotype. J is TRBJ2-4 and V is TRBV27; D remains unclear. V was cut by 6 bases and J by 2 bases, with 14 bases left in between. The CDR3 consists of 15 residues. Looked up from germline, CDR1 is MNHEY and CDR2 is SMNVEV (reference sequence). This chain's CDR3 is CASSPERKPKNIQYF. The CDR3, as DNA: TGTGCCAGCAGCCCCGAACGGAAGCCCAAAAACATTCAGTACTTC.

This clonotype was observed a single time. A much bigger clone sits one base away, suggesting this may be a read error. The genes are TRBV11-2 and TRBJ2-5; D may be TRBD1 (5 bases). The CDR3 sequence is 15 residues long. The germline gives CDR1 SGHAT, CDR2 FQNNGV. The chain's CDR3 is CASSFKGRSQEIQYF. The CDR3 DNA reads TGTGCCAGCAGCTTTAAGGGGCGCAGCCAAGAGATCCAGTACTTC.

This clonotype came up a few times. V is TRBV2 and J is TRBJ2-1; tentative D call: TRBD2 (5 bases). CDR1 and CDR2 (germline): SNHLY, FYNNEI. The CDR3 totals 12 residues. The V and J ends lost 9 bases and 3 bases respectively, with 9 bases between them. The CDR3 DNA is TGTGCCAGAAACGGGATCTACAATGAGCAGTTCTTC. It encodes CARNGIYNEQFF.

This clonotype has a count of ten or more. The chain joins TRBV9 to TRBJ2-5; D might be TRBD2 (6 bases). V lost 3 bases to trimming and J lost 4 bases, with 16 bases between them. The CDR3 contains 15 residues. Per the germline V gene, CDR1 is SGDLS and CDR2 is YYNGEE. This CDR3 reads CASSAFGGRRETQYF. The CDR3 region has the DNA TGTGCCAGCAGCGCCTTTGGGGGGAGAAGAGAGACCCAGTACTTC.

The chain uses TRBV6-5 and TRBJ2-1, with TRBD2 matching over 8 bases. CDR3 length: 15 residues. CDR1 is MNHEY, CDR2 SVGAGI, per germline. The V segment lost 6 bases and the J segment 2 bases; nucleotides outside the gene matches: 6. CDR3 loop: CASRTGTSPYNEQFF. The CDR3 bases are TGTGCCAGCAGAACCGGGACTAGTCCCTACAATGAGCAGTTCTTC.

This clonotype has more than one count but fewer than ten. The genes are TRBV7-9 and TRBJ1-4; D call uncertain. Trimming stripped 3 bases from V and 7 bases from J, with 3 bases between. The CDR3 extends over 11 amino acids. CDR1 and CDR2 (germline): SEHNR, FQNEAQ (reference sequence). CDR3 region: CASSFREKLFF. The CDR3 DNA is TGTGCCAGCAGCTTTCGTGAAAAACTGTTTTTT.